This TCR beta chain was recovered during a study of blood T cell repertoires in COVID-19. Looking at the study overall: From the United States, Italy and Spain came samples of acute and convalescent COVID-19. T cells, B-cell-depleted T cells, or PBMCs supplied cDNA or gDNA.

On this clone: At one end, the junction sequence differs from germline, possibly due to a read error.

Methods used by the authors: Cell counts per sample came from amplifying reference gene primers. Profiled with immunoSEQ multiplex PCR; TCRdb holds only in-frame clones, not every one. V and J calls and clone size are given by that table; D and trimming were obtained from the DNA. The sample includes roughly 150,000 clones, around four fifths of them seen just once. Enrolment of Seattle patients took place during active infection, and they were followed longitudinally. The CDR3 extends over 13 amino acids. Germline CDR1 and CDR2: SGHRS and YFSETQ. The sequencing sample was made of peripheral blood. The sequence was obtained from a woman aged 80 or over with COVID-19, enrolled during active disease. The chain couples TRBV5-1 to TRBJ1-1; 7 bases align to TRBD1. Here the CDR3 reads CATSGGGGTEAFF. DNA for the CDR3: TGCGCCACCAGCGGAGGGGGCGGCACTGAAGCTTTCTTT.